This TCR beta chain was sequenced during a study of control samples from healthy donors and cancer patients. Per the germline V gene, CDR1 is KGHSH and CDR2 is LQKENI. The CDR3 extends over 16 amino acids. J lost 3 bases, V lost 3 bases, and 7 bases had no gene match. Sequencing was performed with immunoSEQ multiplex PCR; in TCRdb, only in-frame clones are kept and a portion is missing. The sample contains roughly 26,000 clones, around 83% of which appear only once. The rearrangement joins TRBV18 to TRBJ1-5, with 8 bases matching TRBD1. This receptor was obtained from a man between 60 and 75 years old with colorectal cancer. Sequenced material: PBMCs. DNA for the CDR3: TGTGCCAGCTCACCCTCGACAGGGGCTAACAATCAGCCCCAGCATTTT. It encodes CASSPSTGANNQPQHF.